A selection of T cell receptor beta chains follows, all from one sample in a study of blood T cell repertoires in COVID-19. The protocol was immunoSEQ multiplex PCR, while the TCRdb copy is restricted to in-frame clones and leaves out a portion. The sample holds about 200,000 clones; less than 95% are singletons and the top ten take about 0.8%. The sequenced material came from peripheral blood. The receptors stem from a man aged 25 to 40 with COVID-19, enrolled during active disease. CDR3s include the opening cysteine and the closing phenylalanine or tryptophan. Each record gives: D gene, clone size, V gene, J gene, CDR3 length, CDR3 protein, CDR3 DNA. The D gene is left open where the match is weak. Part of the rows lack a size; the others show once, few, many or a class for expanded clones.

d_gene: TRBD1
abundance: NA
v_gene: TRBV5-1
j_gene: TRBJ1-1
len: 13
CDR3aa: CASRHGTGSEAFF
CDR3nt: TGCGCCAGCAGACACGGGACAGGGTCTGAAGCTTTCTTT

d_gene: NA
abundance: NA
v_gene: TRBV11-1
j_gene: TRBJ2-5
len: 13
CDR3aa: CASSFGRAETQYF
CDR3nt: TGTGCCAGCAGCTTTGGGCGTGCGGAGACCCAGTACTTC

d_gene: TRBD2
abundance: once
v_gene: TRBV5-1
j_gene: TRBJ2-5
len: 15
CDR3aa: CASSHRTSPEETQYF
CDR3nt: TGCGCCAGCAGCCATCGGACTAGCCCCGAAGAGACCCAGTACTTC

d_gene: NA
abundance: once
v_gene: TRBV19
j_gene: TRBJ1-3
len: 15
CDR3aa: CASSYGGISGNTIYF
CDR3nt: TGTGCCAGTTCCTACGGGGGGATCTCTGGAAACACCATATATTTT

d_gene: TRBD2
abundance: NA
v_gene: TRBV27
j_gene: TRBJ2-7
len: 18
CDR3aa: CASTQSRTSGGFSYEQYF
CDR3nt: TGTGCCAGCACTCAATCCAGGACTAGCGGGGGGTTCTCCTACGAGCAGTACTTC

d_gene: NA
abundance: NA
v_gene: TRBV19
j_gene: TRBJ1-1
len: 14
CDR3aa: CASTTWEGTTEAFF
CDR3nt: TGTGCCAGTACTACTTGGGAGGGCACCACTGAAGCTTTCTTT

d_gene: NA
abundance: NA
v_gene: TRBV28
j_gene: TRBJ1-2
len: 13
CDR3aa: CASNLQGPYGYTF
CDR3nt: TGTGCCAGCAATCTACAGGGTCCCTATGGCTACACCTTC

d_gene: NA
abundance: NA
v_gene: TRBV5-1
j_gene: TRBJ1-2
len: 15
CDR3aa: CASSLGGRERAGYTF
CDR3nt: TGCGCCAGCAGCTTGGGGGGCAGGGAAAGGGCTGGCTACACCTTC

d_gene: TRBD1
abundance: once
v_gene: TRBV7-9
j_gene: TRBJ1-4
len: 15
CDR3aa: CASSSGGRGAEKLFF
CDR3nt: TGTGCCAGCAGCTCAGGGGGCAGGGGTGCCGAAAAACTGTTTTTT

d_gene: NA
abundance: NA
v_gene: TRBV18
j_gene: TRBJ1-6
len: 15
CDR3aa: CASSPQGRNNSPLHF
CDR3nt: TGTGCCAGCTCACCACAGGGGCGGAATAATTCACCCCTCCACTTT

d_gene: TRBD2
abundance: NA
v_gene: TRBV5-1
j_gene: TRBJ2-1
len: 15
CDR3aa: CASRKSGGAPNEQFF
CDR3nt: TGCGCCAGCAGAAAGAGCGGGGGGGCCCCCAATGAGCAGTTCTTC

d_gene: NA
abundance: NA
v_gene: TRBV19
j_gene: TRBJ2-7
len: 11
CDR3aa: CASSEDHEQYF
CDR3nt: TGTGCCAGTAGTGAGGATCACGAGCAGTACTTC

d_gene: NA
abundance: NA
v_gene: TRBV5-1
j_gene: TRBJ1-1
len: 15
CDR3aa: CASSATGEPNTEAFF
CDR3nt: TGCGCCAGCAGCGCGACAGGAGAACCCAACACTGAAGCTTTCTTT

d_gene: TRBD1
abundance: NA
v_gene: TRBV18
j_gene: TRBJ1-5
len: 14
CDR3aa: CASSPEQGPQPQHF
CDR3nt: TGTGCCAGCTCACCAGAACAGGGGCCCCAGCCCCAGCATTTT

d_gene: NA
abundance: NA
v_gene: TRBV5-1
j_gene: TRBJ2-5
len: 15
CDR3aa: CASSLEGRLQETQYF
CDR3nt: TGCGCCAGCAGCTTGGAAGGCAGGCTCCAAGAGACCCAGTACTTC

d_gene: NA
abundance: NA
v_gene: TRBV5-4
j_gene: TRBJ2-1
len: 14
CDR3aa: CASSFAGAGNEQFF
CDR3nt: TGTGCCAGCAGCTTTGCGGGGGCGGGGAATGAGCAGTTCTTC

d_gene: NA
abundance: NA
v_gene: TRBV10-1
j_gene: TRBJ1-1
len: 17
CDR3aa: CASSENSWEALTTEAFF
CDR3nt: TGCGCCAGCAGTGAGAATTCCTGGGAGGCCTTGACTACTGAAGCTTTCTTT

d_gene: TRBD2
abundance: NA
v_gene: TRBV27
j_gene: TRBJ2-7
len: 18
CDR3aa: CASSPGQGLAGRSYEQYF
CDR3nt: TGTGCCAGCAGTCCCGGACAGGGACTAGCGGGGCGCTCCTACGAGCAGTACTTC

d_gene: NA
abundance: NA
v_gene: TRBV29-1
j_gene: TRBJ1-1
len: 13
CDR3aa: CSAQGPPGTEAFF
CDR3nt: TGCAGTGCACAGGGTCCGCCGGGGACTGAAGCTTTCTTT

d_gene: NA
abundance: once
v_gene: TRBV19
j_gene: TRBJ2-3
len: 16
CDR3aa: CASSIAAGAGTDTQYF
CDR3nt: TGTGCCAGTAGTATAGCGGCAGGGGCCGGGACAGATACGCAGTATTTT

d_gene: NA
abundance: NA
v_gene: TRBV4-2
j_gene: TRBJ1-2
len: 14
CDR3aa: CASSQDTESYGYTF
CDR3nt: TGTGCCAGCAGCCAAGATACAGAATCCTATGGCTACACCTTC

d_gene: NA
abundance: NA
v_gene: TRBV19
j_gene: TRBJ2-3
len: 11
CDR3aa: CASSIQNTQYF
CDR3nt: TGTGCCAGTAGTATCCAGAATACGCAGTATTTT

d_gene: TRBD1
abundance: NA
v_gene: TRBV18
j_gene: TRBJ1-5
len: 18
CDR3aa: CASSPGPGGTLSNQPQHF
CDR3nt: TGTGCCAGCTCACCAGGGCCAGGGGGTACGTTAAGCAATCAGCCCCAGCATTTT

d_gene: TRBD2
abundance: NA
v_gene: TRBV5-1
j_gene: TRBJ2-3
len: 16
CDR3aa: CASGEDSGGATDTQYF
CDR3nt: TGCGCCAGCGGGGAGGACTCCGGGGGGGCGACAGATACGCAGTATTTT

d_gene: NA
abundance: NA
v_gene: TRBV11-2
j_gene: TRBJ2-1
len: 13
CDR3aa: CASQGGLPNEQFF
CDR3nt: TGTGCCAGCCAGGGGGGTCTGCCAAATGAGCAGTTCTTC

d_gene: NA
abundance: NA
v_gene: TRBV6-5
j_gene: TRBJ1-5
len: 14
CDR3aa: CASSPGDSNQPQHF
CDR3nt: TGTGCCAGCAGTCCAGGGGATAGCAATCAGCCCCAGCATTTT

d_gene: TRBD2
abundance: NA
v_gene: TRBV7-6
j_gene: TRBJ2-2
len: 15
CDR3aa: CASSLDAGGTGELFF
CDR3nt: TGTGCCAGCAGCTTAGATGCGGGGGGGACCGGGGAGCTGTTTTTT